This TCR beta chain was profiled in a study of blood T cell repertoires in COVID-19. Background on the study: Acute-phase and convalescent COVID-19 samples originated in the United States, Italy and Spain. PBMCs, B-cell-depleted T cells, or T cells provided the cDNA or gDNA that made up the material.

Under the authors' procedure: How many nucleated cells were present was estimated from reference gene primer amplification. Using immunoSEQ multiplex PCR, the repertoire was profiled, and TCRdb retains in-frame clones only, with some absent. That table is the source of V, J and clone size, and D and trimming were worked out from the DNA. Here the sample spans some 200,000 clones, under 85% being singletons. V was clipped by 6 bases and J by 1 base, with 16 bases between them. CDR1 is MNHEY, CDR2 SMNVEV, per germline (reference sequence). The CDR3 runs 15 residues. The specimen sequenced was peripheral blood. V gene TRBV27 combines with J gene TRBJ2-7; D perhaps matches TRBD2 (6 bases). This clonotype originated in a woman aged 40-49 years with acute or convalescent COVID-19. The CDR3 is CASSHNSGTSYEQYF. DNA of the CDR3: TGTGCCAGCAGCCATAATTCCGGGACTTCCTACGAGCAGTACTTC.